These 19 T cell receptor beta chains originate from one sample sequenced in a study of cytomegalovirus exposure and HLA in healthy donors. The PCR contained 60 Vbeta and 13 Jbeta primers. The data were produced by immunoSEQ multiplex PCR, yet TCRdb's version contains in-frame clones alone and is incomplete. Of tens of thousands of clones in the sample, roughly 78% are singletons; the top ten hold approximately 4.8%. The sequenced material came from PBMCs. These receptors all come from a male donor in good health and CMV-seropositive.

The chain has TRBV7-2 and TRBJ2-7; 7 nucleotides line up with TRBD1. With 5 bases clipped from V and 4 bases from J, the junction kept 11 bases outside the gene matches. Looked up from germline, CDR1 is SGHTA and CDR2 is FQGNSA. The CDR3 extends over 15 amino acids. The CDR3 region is CASSPMVGTAYEQYF. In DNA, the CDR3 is TGTGCCAGCAGCCCAATGGTAGGGACAGCGTACGAGCAGTACTTC. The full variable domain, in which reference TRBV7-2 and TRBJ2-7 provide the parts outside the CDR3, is GAGVSQSPSNKVTEKGKDVELRCDPISGHTALYWYRQSLGQGLEFLIYFQGNSAPDKSGLPSDRFSAERTGGSVSTLTIQRTQQEDSAVYLCASSPMVGTAYEQYFGPGTRLTVT.

The CDR3 is CASSPMGGSYEQYF. The DNA for the CDR3 is TGTGCCAGTAGTCCCATGGGGGGCTCCTACGAGCAGTACTTC. The chain uses TRBV19 and TRBJ2-7; D possibly corresponds to TRBD2 (6 bases). Germline-derived CDR1 and CDR2 are LNHDA and SQIVND (reference sequence). There are 14 residues in the CDR3. V was trimmed by 5 bases and J by 0 bases, leaving 11 bases between them. The whole variable domain, remainder taken from reference TRBV19 and TRBJ2-7, is DGGITQSPKYLFRKEGQNVTLSCEQNLNHDAMYWYRQDPGQGLRLIYYSQIVNDFQKGDIAEGYSVSREKKESFPLTVTSAQKNPTAFYLCASSPMGGSYEQYFGPGTRLTVT.

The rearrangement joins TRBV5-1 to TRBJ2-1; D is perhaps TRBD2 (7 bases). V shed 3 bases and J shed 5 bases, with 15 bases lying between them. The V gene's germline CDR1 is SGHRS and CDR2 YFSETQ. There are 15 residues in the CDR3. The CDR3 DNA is TGCGCCAGCAGCTCCCAGGCGGGGGCCCACAATGAGCAGTTCTTC. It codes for CASSSQAGAHNEQFF. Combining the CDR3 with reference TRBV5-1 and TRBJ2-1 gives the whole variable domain KAGVTQTPRYLIKTRGQQVTLSCSPISGHRSVSWYQQTPGQGLQFLFEYFSETQRNKGNFPGRFSGRQFSNSRSEMNVSTLELGDSALYLCASSSQAGAHNEQFFGPGTRLTVL.

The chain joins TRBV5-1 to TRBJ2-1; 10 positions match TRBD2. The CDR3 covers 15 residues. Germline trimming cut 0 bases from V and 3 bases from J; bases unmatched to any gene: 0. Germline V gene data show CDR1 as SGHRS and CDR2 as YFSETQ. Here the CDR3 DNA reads TGCGCCAGCAGCTTGGCTAGCGGGGGCTACAATGAGCAGTTCTTC. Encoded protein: CASSLASGGYNEQFF.

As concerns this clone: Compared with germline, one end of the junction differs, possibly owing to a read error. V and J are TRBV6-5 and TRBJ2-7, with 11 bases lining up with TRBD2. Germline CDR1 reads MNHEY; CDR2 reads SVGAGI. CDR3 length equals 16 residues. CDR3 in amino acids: CASSYVAGGSSCEQYF. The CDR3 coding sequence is TGTGCCAGCAGTTACGTAGCGGGAGGGAGTTCCTGCGAGCAGTACTTC.

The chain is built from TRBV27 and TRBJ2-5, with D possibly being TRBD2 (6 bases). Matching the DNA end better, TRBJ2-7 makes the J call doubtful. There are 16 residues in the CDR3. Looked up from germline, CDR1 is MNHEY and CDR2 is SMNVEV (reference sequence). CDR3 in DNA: TGTGCCAGCAGGACAACAACGGGACTTGGCTCCTACGAGCAGTACTTC. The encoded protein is CASRTTTGLGSYEQYF.

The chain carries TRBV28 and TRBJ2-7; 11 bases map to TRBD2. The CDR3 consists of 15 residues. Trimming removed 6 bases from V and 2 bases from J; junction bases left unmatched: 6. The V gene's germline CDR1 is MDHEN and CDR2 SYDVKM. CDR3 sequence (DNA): TGTGCCAGCAGGCGGTTAGCGGGAGGGACCTACGAGCAGTACTTC. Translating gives CASRRLAGGTYEQYF.

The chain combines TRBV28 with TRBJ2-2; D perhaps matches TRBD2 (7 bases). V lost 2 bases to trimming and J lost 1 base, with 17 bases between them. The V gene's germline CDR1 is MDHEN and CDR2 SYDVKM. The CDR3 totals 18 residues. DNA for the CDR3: TGTGCCAGCAGTTTAGGGCGTGGCGGGGGCCTGAACACCGGGGAGCTGTTTTTT. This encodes CASSLGRGGGLNTGELFF.

For the CDR3, the DNA is TGTGCCAGCAGTGTACAGGGAGCTGAACATTTT. It codes for CASSVQGAEHF. The V call is TRBV27, the J call TRBJ1-5; possibly TRBD1 for D (6 bases). This CDR3 region has 11 residues. The germline CDR1 and CDR2 sequences are MNHEY and SMNVEV (reference sequence). Between the trimmed V and J ends, which lost 5 bases and 16 bases, there was a span of 15 bases.

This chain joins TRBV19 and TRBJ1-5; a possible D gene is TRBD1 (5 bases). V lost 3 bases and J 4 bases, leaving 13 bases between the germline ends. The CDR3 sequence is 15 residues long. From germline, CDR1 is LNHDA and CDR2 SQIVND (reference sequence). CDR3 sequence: CASSIIRASNQPQHF. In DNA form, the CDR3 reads TGTGCCAGTAGTATTATCAGGGCATCAAATCAGCCCCAGCATTTT.

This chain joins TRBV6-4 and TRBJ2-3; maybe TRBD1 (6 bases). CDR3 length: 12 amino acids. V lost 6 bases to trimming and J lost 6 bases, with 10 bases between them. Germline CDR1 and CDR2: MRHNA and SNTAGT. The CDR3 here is CASSPTGDTQYF. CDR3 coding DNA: TGTGCCAGCAGCCCTACAGGGGATACGCAGTATTTT.

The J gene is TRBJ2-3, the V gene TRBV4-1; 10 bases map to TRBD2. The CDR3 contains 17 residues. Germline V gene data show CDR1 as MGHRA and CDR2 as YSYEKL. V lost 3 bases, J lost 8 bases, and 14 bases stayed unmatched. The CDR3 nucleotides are TGCGCCAGCAGCCAGCTCGGGAAGGAGCGGGGGGGAGGTACGCAGTATTTT. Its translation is CASSQLGKERGGGTQYF.

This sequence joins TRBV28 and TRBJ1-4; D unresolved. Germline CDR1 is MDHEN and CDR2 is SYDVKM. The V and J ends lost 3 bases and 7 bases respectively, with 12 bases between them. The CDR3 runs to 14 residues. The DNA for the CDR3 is TGTGCCAGCAGTTTGATTCTAGGAGGTGAAAAACTGTTTTTT. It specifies CASSLILGGEKLFF.

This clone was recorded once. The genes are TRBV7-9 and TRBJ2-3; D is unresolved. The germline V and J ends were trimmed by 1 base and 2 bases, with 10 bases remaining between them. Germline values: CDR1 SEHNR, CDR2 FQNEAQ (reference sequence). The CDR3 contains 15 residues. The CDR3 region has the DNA TGTGCCAGCAGCTTAGGTCGTGCGCCCACAGATACGCAGTATTTT. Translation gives CASSLGRAPTDTQYF.

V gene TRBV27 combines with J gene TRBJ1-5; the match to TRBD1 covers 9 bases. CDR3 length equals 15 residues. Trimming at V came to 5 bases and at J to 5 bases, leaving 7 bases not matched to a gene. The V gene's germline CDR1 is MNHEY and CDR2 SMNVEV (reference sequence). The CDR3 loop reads CASSTRTGADQPQHF. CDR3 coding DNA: TGTGCCAGCAGTACCAGGACAGGGGCTGATCAGCCCCAGCATTTT.

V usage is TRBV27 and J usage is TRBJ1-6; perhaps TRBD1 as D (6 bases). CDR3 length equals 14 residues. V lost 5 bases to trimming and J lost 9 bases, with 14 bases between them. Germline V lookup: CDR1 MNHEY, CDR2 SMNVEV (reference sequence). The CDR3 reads CASSPRQAFSPLHF. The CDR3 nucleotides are TGTGCCAGCAGTCCCCGACAGGCTTTTTCACCCCTCCACTTT.

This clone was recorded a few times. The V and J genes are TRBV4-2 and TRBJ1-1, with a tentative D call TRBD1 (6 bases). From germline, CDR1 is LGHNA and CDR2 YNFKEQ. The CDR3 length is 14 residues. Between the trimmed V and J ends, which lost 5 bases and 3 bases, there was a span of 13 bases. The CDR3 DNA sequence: TGTGCCAGCAGCACACAGGGTTGGGACACTGAAGCTTTCTTT. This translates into CASSTQGWDTEAFF.

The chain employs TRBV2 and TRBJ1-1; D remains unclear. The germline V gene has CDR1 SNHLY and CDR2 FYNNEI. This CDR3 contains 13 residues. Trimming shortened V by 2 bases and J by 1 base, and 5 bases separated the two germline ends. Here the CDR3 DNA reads TGTGCCAGCAGTGAACGACAGAACACTGAAGCTTTCTTT. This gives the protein CASSERQNTEAFF. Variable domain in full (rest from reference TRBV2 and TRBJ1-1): EPEVTQTPSHQVTQMGQEVILRCVPISNHLYFYWYRQILGQKVEFLVSFYNNEISEKSEIFDDQFSVERPDGSNFTLKIRSTKLEDSAMYFCASSERQNTEAFFGQGTRLTVV.

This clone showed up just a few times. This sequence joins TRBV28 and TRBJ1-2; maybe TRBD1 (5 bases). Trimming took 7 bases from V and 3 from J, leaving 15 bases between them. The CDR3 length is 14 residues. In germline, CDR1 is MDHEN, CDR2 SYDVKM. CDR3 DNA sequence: TGTGCCAGCATACAGGTCGGGTCACACTATGGCTACACCTTC. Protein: CASIQVGSHYGYTF.